The rows below give T cell receptor beta chains drawn from one sample of a study of CD8 T cells in ankylosing spondylitis. TCRdb reprocessed the 5' RACE reads with MiXCR, giving one entry per CDR3 protein. Among approximately 260,000 distinct CDR3 sequences listed, around 9.1% were seen once. Sample: blood, either unsorted or a sorted T cell fraction (not recorded which). The receptor set was obtained from a male donor with ankylosing spondylitis or in good health (not recorded which). The CDR3 runs from the conserved cysteine through the conserved F or W. The D gene is left open where the match is weak. The size entry is marked missing in some rows and otherwise reads once, few, many or a size class.

cdr3_length: 12
j_call: TRBJ1-1
d_call: TRBD1
clone_size: many
v_call: TRBV20-1
cdr3_aa: CSSGTGVTEAFF
cdr3_nt: TGCAGTTCGGGGACAGGGGTCACTGAAGCTTTCTTT

cdr3_length: 13
j_call: TRBJ1-1
d_call: .
clone_size: many
v_call: TRBV5-1
cdr3_aa: CASSPTGNTEAFF
cdr3_nt: TGCGCCAGCAGCCCCACAGGGAACACTGAAGCTTTCTTT

cdr3_length: 14
j_call: TRBJ2-5
d_call: TRBD2
clone_size: .
v_call: TRBV12-3/TRBV12-4
cdr3_aa: CASSFREGGETQYF
cdr3_nt: TGTGCCAGCAGTTTCCGGGAGGGTGGAGAGACCCAGTACTTC

cdr3_length: 11
j_call: TRBJ2-7
d_call: .
clone_size: many
v_call: TRBV15
cdr3_aa: CATSRYYEQYF
cdr3_nt: TGTGCCACCAGCAGATACTACGAGCAGTACTTC

cdr3_length: 17
j_call: TRBJ2-7
d_call: .
clone_size: many
v_call: TRBV20-1
cdr3_aa: CSAREIFGTGRTYEQYF
cdr3_nt: TGCAGTGCTAGAGAGATCTTTGGAACAGGGAGGACCTACGAGCAGTACTTC

cdr3_length: 13
j_call: TRBJ2-3
d_call: .
clone_size: many
v_call: TRBV6-1
cdr3_aa: CASRARGADTQYF
cdr3_nt: TGTGCCAGCAGGGCGCGAGGCGCAGATACGCAGTATTTT

cdr3_length: 15
j_call: TRBJ2-5
d_call: .
clone_size: few
v_call: TRBV18
cdr3_aa: CASSPALDSKETQYF
cdr3_nt: TGTGCCAGCTCACCTGCTTTGGACTCCAAAGAGACCCAGTACTTC

cdr3_length: 14
j_call: TRBJ1-1
d_call: TRBD1
clone_size: many
v_call: TRBV5-1
cdr3_aa: CASSPGQQNTEAFF
cdr3_nt: TGCGCCAGCAGCCCGGGACAGCAGAACACTGAAGCTTTCTTT

cdr3_length: 13
j_call: TRBJ2-7
d_call: .
clone_size: many
v_call: TRBV6-5
cdr3_aa: CASSYSTSYEQYF
cdr3_nt: TGTGCCAGCAGTTACTCGACCTCCTACGAGCAGTACTTC

cdr3_length: 12
j_call: TRBJ2-1
d_call: TRBD1
clone_size: many
v_call: TRBV9
cdr3_aa: CASSVGDSVRVF
cdr3_nt: TGTGCCAGCAGCGTAGGGGACAGCGTTCGGGTTTTC

cdr3_length: 16
j_call: TRBJ2-2
d_call: .
clone_size: many
v_call: TRBV24-1
cdr3_aa: CATSDSKRGNTGELFF
cdr3_nt: TGTGCCACCAGTGATTCAAAAAGGGGTAACACCGGGGAGCTGTTTTTT

cdr3_length: 12
j_call: TRBJ2-1
d_call: TRBD1
clone_size: many
v_call: TRBV29-1
cdr3_aa: CSSGQGETEQFF
cdr3_nt: TGCAGCTCCGGACAGGGGGAGACTGAGCAGTTCTTC

cdr3_length: 10
j_call: TRBJ1-4
d_call: .
clone_size: many
v_call: TRBV29-1
cdr3_aa: CSAYGEKLFF
cdr3_nt: TGCAGCGCCTACGGTGAAAAACTGTTTTTT

cdr3_length: 12
j_call: TRBJ2-7
d_call: TRBD1
clone_size: many
v_call: TRBV7-9
cdr3_aa: CASSWDRGGLYF
cdr3_nt: TGTGCCAGCAGCTGGGACAGGGGAGGACTGTACTTC

cdr3_length: 16
j_call: TRBJ2-4
d_call: .
clone_size: many
v_call: TRBV20-1
cdr3_aa: CSARDLPHSRQNIQYF
cdr3_nt: TGCAGTGCTAGAGATTTGCCCCACTCTAGGCAAAACATTCAGTACTTC

cdr3_length: 15
j_call: TRBJ1-5
d_call: .
clone_size: many
v_call: TRBV6-5
cdr3_aa: CASSYLGGEGQPQHF
cdr3_nt: TGTGCCAGCAGTTACTTAGGGGGTGAGGGTCAGCCCCAGCATTTT

cdr3_length: 16
j_call: TRBJ2-5
d_call: .
clone_size: many
v_call: TRBV28
cdr3_aa: CASSLWGQGKGETQYF
cdr3_nt: TGTGCCAGCAGTTTATGGGGTCAGGGAAAGGGAGAGACCCAGTACTTC

cdr3_length: 12
j_call: TRBJ2-3
d_call: .
clone_size: many
v_call: TRBV7-6
cdr3_aa: CASSVDGFKQYF
cdr3_nt: TGTGCCAGCAGCGTCGACGGGTTTAAGCAGTATTTT

cdr3_length: 17
j_call: TRBJ1-6
d_call: TRBD1
clone_size: many
v_call: TRBV6-1
cdr3_aa: CASSEPSGQRRNSPLHF
cdr3_nt: TGTGCCAGCAGTGAGCCCTCGGGACAGCGCCGCAATTCACCCCTCCACTTT

cdr3_length: 13
j_call: TRBJ1-1
d_call: .
clone_size: .
v_call: TRBV7-9
cdr3_aa: CASVDNSGTEAFF
cdr3_nt: TGTGCCAGCGTCGATAATAGTGGAACTGAAGCTTTCTTT

cdr3_length: 15
j_call: TRBJ2-2
d_call: .
clone_size: many
v_call: TRBV4-1
cdr3_aa: CASSPYRANAGELFF
cdr3_nt: TGCGCCAGCAGCCCCTACAGGGCGAATGCCGGGGAGCTGTTTTTT

cdr3_length: 17
j_call: TRBJ1-1
d_call: .
clone_size: few
v_call: TRBV5-1
cdr3_aa: CASSLSTIGRANTEAFF
cdr3_nt: TGCGCCAGCAGCTTAAGTACTATCGGGCGGGCGAACACTGAAGCTTTCTTT

cdr3_length: 17
j_call: TRBJ1-3
d_call: TRBD1
clone_size: .
v_call: TRBV20-1
cdr3_aa: CSARREAGQGLGNTIYF
cdr3_nt: TGCAGTGCTAGAAGGGAGGCTGGACAGGGGCTCGGAAACACCATATATTTT

cdr3_length: 16
j_call: TRBJ2-2
d_call: .
clone_size: few
v_call: TRBV7-2
cdr3_aa: CASSVQGRLNTGELFF
cdr3_nt: TGTGCCAGCAGCGTGCAGGGCAGATTGAACACCGGGGAGCTGTTTTTT

cdr3_length: 13
j_call: TRBJ1-1
d_call: .
clone_size: many
v_call: TRBV5-1
cdr3_aa: CASSWQGVTEAFF
cdr3_nt: TGCGCCAGCAGCTGGCAAGGGGTAACTGAAGCTTTCTTT

cdr3_length: 9
j_call: TRBJ2-1
d_call: .
clone_size: many
v_call: TRBV20-1
cdr3_aa: CSARDEQFF
cdr3_nt: TGCAGTGCTAGGGATGAGCAGTTCTTC

cdr3_length: 16
j_call: TRBJ2-5
d_call: TRBD2
clone_size: many
v_call: TRBV7-9
cdr3_aa: CASSSSNSGIGETQYF
cdr3_nt: TGTGCCAGCAGCTCCAGTAATAGCGGGATAGGAGAGACCCAGTACTTC

cdr3_length: 15
j_call: TRBJ1-2
d_call: .
clone_size: .
v_call: TRBV6-1
cdr3_aa: CASSIPGSGSYGYTF
cdr3_nt: TGTGCCAGCAGTATTCCGGGGTCTGGGAGCTATGGCTACACCTTC

cdr3_length: 13
j_call: TRBJ1-2
d_call: .
clone_size: many
v_call: TRBV7-8
cdr3_aa: CASSLGTREGYTF
cdr3_nt: TGTGCCAGCAGCTTAGGTACCAGGGAAGGCTACACCTTC

cdr3_length: 16
j_call: TRBJ1-6
d_call: .
clone_size: many
v_call: TRBV5-1
cdr3_aa: CASSLSGTSHNSPLHF
cdr3_nt: TGCGCCAGCAGCTTATCCGGGACAAGTCATAATTCACCCCTCCACTTT

cdr3_length: 16
j_call: TRBJ1-6
d_call: .
clone_size: many
v_call: TRBV20-1
cdr3_aa: CSARDLTTYYNSPLHF
cdr3_nt: TGCAGTGCTAGAGATCTGACTACTTACTATAATTCACCCCTCCACTTT

cdr3_length: 15
j_call: TRBJ2-2
d_call: TRBD1
clone_size: .
v_call: TRBV19
cdr3_aa: CASSMGTGYTGELFF
cdr3_nt: TGTGCCAGTAGTATGGGGACAGGGTACACCGGGGAGCTGTTTTTT

cdr3_length: 16
j_call: TRBJ2-1
d_call: .
clone_size: many
v_call: TRBV18
cdr3_aa: CASSPLPGLSYNEQFF
cdr3_nt: TGTGCCAGCTCACCACTTCCCGGACTCTCCTACAATGAGCAGTTCTTC

cdr3_length: 13
j_call: TRBJ1-1
d_call: .
clone_size: many
v_call: TRBV10-3
cdr3_aa: CAINPRSGTEAFF
cdr3_nt: TGTGCCATCAACCCAAGAAGTGGCACTGAAGCTTTCTTT

cdr3_length: 13
j_call: TRBJ1-4
d_call: .
clone_size: many
v_call: TRBV20-1
cdr3_aa: CSASGTFNEKLFF
cdr3_nt: TGCAGTGCTAGCGGGACTTTTAATGAAAAACTGTTTTTT

cdr3_length: 15
j_call: TRBJ1-5
d_call: .
clone_size: many
v_call: TRBV4-2
cdr3_aa: CASSLGQISNQPQHF
cdr3_nt: TGTGCCAGCAGCCTAGGACAGATTAGCAATCAGCCCCAGCATTTT

cdr3_length: 15
j_call: TRBJ2-5
d_call: .
clone_size: .
v_call: TRBV18
cdr3_aa: CASSPPFGYQETQYF
cdr3_nt: TGTGCCAGCTCACCACCGTTTGGTTACCAAGAGACCCAGTACTTC

cdr3_length: 13
j_call: TRBJ1-2
d_call: .
clone_size: many
v_call: TRBV6-6
cdr3_aa: CASSYLGVDGYTF
cdr3_nt: TGTGCCAGCAGTTACCTAGGGGTAGATGGCTACACCTTC

cdr3_length: 16
j_call: TRBJ1-1
d_call: TRBD1
clone_size: few
v_call: TRBV27
cdr3_aa: CASGYFRGPSLTEAFF
cdr3_nt: TGTGCCAGCGGATATTTCAGGGGGCCCTCTCTAACTGAAGCTTTCTTT

cdr3_length: 14
j_call: TRBJ2-5
d_call: .
clone_size: .
v_call: TRBV19
cdr3_aa: CASSIGRGGETQYF
cdr3_nt: TGTGCCAGTAGTATAGGACGGGGCGGGGAGACCCAGTACTTC

cdr3_length: 16
j_call: TRBJ2-1
d_call: TRBD1
clone_size: few
v_call: TRBV5-1
cdr3_aa: CASSLQGPTLYNEQFF
cdr3_nt: TGCGCCAGCAGCCTACAGGGGCCGACCTTATACAATGAGCAGTTCTTC

cdr3_length: 16
j_call: TRBJ2-1
d_call: TRBD2
clone_size: .
v_call: TRBV20-1
cdr3_aa: CSARPPGGWSYNEQFF
cdr3_nt: TGCAGTGCTAGACCACCGGGGGGGTGGTCCTACAATGAGCAGTTCTTC

cdr3_length: 15
j_call: TRBJ2-1
d_call: .
clone_size: many
v_call: TRBV5-4
cdr3_aa: CASSFGASSYNEQFF
cdr3_nt: TGTGCCAGCAGCTTTGGGGCTAGCTCCTACAATGAGCAGTTCTTC

cdr3_length: 17
j_call: TRBJ1-2
d_call: .
clone_size: many
v_call: TRBV25-1
cdr3_aa: CASSESLSRGLNYGYTF
cdr3_nt: TGTGCCAGCAGTGAATCCCTGAGCAGGGGACTTAACTATGGCTACACCTTC

cdr3_length: 15
j_call: TRBJ1-2
d_call: TRBD1
clone_size: many
v_call: TRBV20-1
cdr3_aa: CSATDRDRVSYGYTF
cdr3_nt: TGCAGTGCTACTGACCGGGACAGGGTGAGCTATGGCTACACCTTC

cdr3_length: 15
j_call: TRBJ2-2
d_call: TRBD2
clone_size: many
v_call: TRBV9
cdr3_aa: CASSVELAVTGELFF
cdr3_nt: TGTGCCAGCAGCGTAGAACTAGCGGTCACCGGGGAGCTGTTTTTT

cdr3_length: 14
j_call: TRBJ2-5
d_call: .
clone_size: many
v_call: TRBV20-1
cdr3_aa: CSARPWPLGETQYF
cdr3_nt: TGCAGTGCTAGGCCTTGGCCCTTGGGAGAGACCCAGTACTTC

cdr3_length: 16
j_call: TRBJ2-5
d_call: TRBD1
clone_size: few
v_call: TRBV20-1
cdr3_aa: CSATGASGQDLETQYF
cdr3_nt: TGCAGTGCGACGGGGGCGTCGGGACAGGACCTAGAGACCCAGTACTTC

cdr3_length: 14
j_call: TRBJ2-3
d_call: .
clone_size: many
v_call: TRBV5-1
cdr3_aa: CASSIDRFTDTQYF
cdr3_nt: TGCGCCAGCAGCATCGACAGATTCACAGATACGCAGTATTTT

cdr3_length: 14
j_call: TRBJ1-5
d_call: .
clone_size: many
v_call: TRBV5-1
cdr3_aa: CASSKGDSNQPQHF
cdr3_nt: TGCGCCAGCAGCAAGGGGGATAGCAATCAGCCCCAGCATTTT

cdr3_length: 17
j_call: TRBJ1-5
d_call: .
clone_size: many
v_call: TRBV7-8
cdr3_aa: CASSKGAGIQGNQPQHF
cdr3_nt: TGTGCCAGCAGCAAGGGTGCGGGGATTCAGGGCAATCAGCCCCAGCATTTT

cdr3_length: 15
j_call: TRBJ2-3
d_call: TRBD2
clone_size: .
v_call: TRBV20-1
cdr3_aa: CSAHPRSGGWDTQYF
cdr3_nt: TGCAGTGCTCACCCGCGTAGCGGGGGGTGGGATACGCAGTATTTT

cdr3_length: 16
j_call: TRBJ1-4
d_call: .
clone_size: many
v_call: TRBV27
cdr3_aa: CASSPSAGEFSEKLFF
cdr3_nt: TGTGCCAGCAGTCCATCAGCGGGGGAGTTTAGTGAAAAACTGTTTTTT

cdr3_length: 15
j_call: TRBJ2-5
d_call: .
clone_size: .
v_call: TRBV7-9
cdr3_aa: CASSLDWAARETQYF
cdr3_nt: TGTGCCAGCAGCTTAGATTGGGCGGCCAGGGAGACCCAGTACTTC

cdr3_length: 16
j_call: TRBJ2-7
d_call: TRBD2
clone_size: .
v_call: TRBV11-2
cdr3_aa: CASSLGLAGTSYEQYF
cdr3_nt: TGTGCCAGCAGCTTGGGGCTAGCGGGGACCTCCTACGAGCAGTACTTC

cdr3_length: 13
j_call: TRBJ2-3
d_call: .
clone_size: .
v_call: TRBV28
cdr3_aa: CASTRPGTDTQYF
cdr3_nt: TGTGCCAGCACACGTCCGGGCACAGATACGCAGTATTTT

cdr3_length: 13
j_call: TRBJ2-1
d_call: .
clone_size: .
v_call: TRBV29-1
cdr3_aa: CSVPPNGYNEQFF
cdr3_nt: TGCAGCGTTCCCCCCAACGGGTACAATGAGCAGTTCTTC

cdr3_length: 14
j_call: TRBJ1-5
d_call: TRBD1
clone_size: many
v_call: TRBV20-1
cdr3_aa: CSAPGRGQGQPQHF
cdr3_nt: TGCAGTGCCCCGGGGCGGGGACAGGGTCAGCCCCAGCATTTT

cdr3_length: 15
j_call: TRBJ2-3
d_call: .
clone_size: many
v_call: TRBV10-3
cdr3_aa: CAISEPGLSTDTQYF
cdr3_nt: TGTGCCATCAGTGAGCCGGGACTCAGCACAGATACGCAGTATTTT